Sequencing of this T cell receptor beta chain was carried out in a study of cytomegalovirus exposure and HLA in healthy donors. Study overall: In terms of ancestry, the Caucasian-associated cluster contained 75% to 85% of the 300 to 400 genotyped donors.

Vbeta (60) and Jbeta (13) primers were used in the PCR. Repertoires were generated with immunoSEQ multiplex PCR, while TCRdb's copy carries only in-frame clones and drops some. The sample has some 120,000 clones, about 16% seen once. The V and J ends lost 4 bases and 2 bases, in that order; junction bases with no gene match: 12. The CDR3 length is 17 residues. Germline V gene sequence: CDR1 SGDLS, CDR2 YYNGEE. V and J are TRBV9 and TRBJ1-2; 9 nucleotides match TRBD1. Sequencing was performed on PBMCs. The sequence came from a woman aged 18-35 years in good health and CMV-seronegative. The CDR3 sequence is CASSYRDRELANYGYTF. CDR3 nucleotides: TGTGCCAGCAGCTACCGGGACAGGGAGCTTGCGAACTATGGCTACACCTTC.